A single sample is the source of the 6 T cell receptor beta chains below, sequenced in a study of T-cell memory formation after mild COVID-19. TCRdb called the 5' RACE reads again in MiXCR, with one record for every CDR3 protein. Of hundreds of thousands of distinct CDR3 sequences in the sample, around 17% were seen once. Material: PBMCs or a T cell subset sorted from them (not recorded which). The receptors come from an adult woman who had mild COVID-19 (a few samples of this study predate the infection). Cell type and time point are not known.

Only a few counts were recorded for this clonotype. The rearrangement links TRBV12-3 or TRBV12-4 to TRBJ1-6, with 9 bases that match TRBD1. The J segment lost 4 bases and the V segment lost 3 bases, leaving 7 bases of the junction unmatched. The CDR3 is 17 residues long. The CDR3 sequence is CASSLGQGVSYNSPLHF. DNA for the CDR3: TGTGCCAGCAGTTTGGGACAGGGAGTCTCTTATAATTCACCCCTCCACTTT.

This clonotype was seen only a few times. This chain joins TRBV2 and TRBJ2-5; the D gene is possibly TRBD1 (5 bases). The CDR3 is 15 residues long. Germline V gene data show CDR1 as SNHLY and CDR2 as FYNNEI. V lost 2 bases and J 9 bases, leaving 19 bases between the germline ends. For the CDR3, the DNA is TGTGCCAGCAGTGAACTCAGGGAACACCTAGATTCCCAGTACTTC. It translates to CASSELREHLDSQYF.

The chain recombines TRBV6-5 with TRBJ2-3, with D perhaps matching TRBD1 (6 bases). The V and J ends lost 7 bases and 2 bases respectively, with 13 bases between them. The CDR3 has 14 amino acids. Per the germline V gene, CDR1 is MNHEY and CDR2 is SVGAGI. The CDR3 sequence: CASTEGGATDTQYF. In nucleotides, the CDR3 is TGTGCCAGCACCGAAGGGGGAGCCACAGATACGCAGTATTTT.

The chain uses TRBV5-1 and TRBJ2-7, with D unresolved. Trimming left V 4 bases short and J 2 bases short, with 13 bases between. CDR3 length: 14 residues. Germline V gives CDR1 SGHRS, CDR2 YFSETQ. DNA for the CDR3: TGCGCCAGCAGCCCATCTGACGGTCCCTACGAGCAGTACTTC. It is translated as CASSPSDGPYEQYF.

This clonotype has just a few counts. CDR3: CASSLTAGLAGAWELFF. In DNA form, the CDR3 reads TGTGCCAGCAGCTTAACTGCCGGACTAGCGGGAGCGTGGGAGCTGTTTTTT. The chain links TRBV7-3 to TRBJ2-2; 13 bases map to TRBD2. Germline V gene data show CDR1 as SGHTA and CDR2 as FQGTGA. This CDR3 spans 17 amino acids. V was pared by 0 bases and J by 9 bases, with 7 bases of the junction left unmatched.

The chain joins TRBV19 to TRBJ1-2; D remains ambiguous. V lost 0 bases and J lost 8, with 13 bases in between. CDR1 is LNHDA, CDR2 SQIVND, per germline (reference sequence). The CDR3 has 14 amino acids. CDR3 in amino acids: CASSIDGIGRGYTF. The CDR3 DNA reads TGTGCCAGTAGTATAGACGGTATAGGGCGAGGCTACACCTTC.